This T cell receptor (beta chain) comes out of a study of cytomegalovirus exposure and HLA in healthy donors. Looking at the study overall: HLA-typed donors were the source of roughly 85 million unique TCRs held in an early data release.

The V and J ends lost 6 bases and 7 bases, in that order; junction bases with no gene match: 11. The CDR3 consists of 15 residues. CDR1 and CDR2 from the germline V gene are SNHLY and FYNNEI. Primers: 60 Vbeta forward and 13 Jbeta reverse. Generated by immunoSEQ multiplex PCR, the TCRdb table keeps only in-frame clones and is missing some. The top ten hold around 0.22% of the sample, which has around 230,000 clones, more than 75% seen once. The TCR comes from a girl between 2 and 10 years old in good health and CMV-seronegative. This chain uses TRBV2 with TRBJ2-5; TRBD2 matches 10 bases. The sequenced material came from PBMCs. The CDR3 loop reads CASRPGTSAWGTQYF. In DNA, the CDR3 is TGTGCCAGCAGGCCCGGGACTAGCGCGTGGGGGACCCAGTACTTC.